Following are 17 T cell receptor beta chains from one sample sequenced in a study of T cells in localized non-small cell lung cancer. Assay: immunoSEQ multiplex PCR; the TCRdb copy retains only in-frame clones and omits some. The profile shows approximately 30,000 clones, less than 95% of them singletons. The sample consisted of peripheral blood mononuclear cells, taken before any cancer treatment. The receptors shown here come from a female donor older than 55 with stage II lung adenocarcinoma.

The gene calls are TRBV4-3 and TRBJ1-5; D is unclear. This CDR3 has 13 residues. V shed 3 bases and J shed 7 bases, with 10 bases lying between them. Germline V gives CDR1 LGHNA, CDR2 YSLEER. CDR3 nucleotide sequence: TGCGCCAGCAGCCAGACGATGGTACAGCCCCAGCATTTT. Protein product: CASSQTMVQPQHF.

This clone was seen a handful of times. The chain couples TRBV4-1 to TRBJ1-3; D is possibly TRBD1 (5 bases). The CDR3 covers 15 residues. Trimming took off 10 bases at V and 0 bases at J, with 16 bases between the two ends. Per germline, CDR1 MGHRA and CDR2 YSYEKL. CDR3 sequence (DNA): TGCGCCACCTCTTTGGGGCCTGGCTCTGGAAACACCATATATTTT. It is translated as CATSLGPGSGNTIYF.

This chain uses TRBV29-1 with TRBJ2-7, with TRBD1 identical over 8 bases. J was trimmed by 5 bases and V by 3 bases; bases with no gene match: 3. Germline V lookup: CDR1 SQVTM, CDR2 ANQGSEA. CDR3 size: 12 residues. In DNA, the CDR3 is TGCAGCGTTGACAGGGGGCTCAACGAGCAGTACTTC. This encodes CSVDRGLNEQYF.

V usage is TRBV14 and J usage is TRBJ2-4, with 10 positions matching TRBD2. J was trimmed by 0 bases and V by 1 base; bases with no gene match: 6. Germline assignment: CDR1 SGHDN and CDR2 FVKESK. The CDR3 totals 18 residues. The DNA of the CDR3 is TGTGCCAGCAGCCAAGGGCTAGCGGGGGCCTTAGCCAAAAACATTCAGTACTTC. Translating it yields CASSQGLAGALAKNIQYF.

The genes are TRBV2 and TRBJ2-3; 10 positions agree with TRBD2. The V segment lost 5 bases and the J segment 1 base; nucleotides outside the gene matches: 3. The CDR3 covers 15 residues. Germline-derived CDR1 and CDR2 are SNHLY and FYNNEI. CDR3 protein: CASSYTSGGTDTQYF. CDR3 DNA sequence: TGTGCCAGCAGTTATACTAGCGGGGGCACAGATACGCAGTATTTT.

This clone was counted a single time. The chain's CDR3 is CASSLRDSNTGELFF. The CDR3 bases are TGCGCCAGCAGCTTGCGGGATTCGAACACCGGGGAGCTGTTTTTT. The rearrangement links TRBV5-1 to TRBJ2-2, with D possibly being TRBD2 (5 bases). The germline V gene encodes CDR1 SGHRS and CDR2 YFSETQ. V lost 1 base and J lost 0, with 7 bases in between. The CDR3 extends over 15 amino acids.

V is TRBV29-1 and J is TRBJ2-4; weak D call: TRBD1 (5 bases). CDR1 and CDR2 (germline): SQVTM, ANQGSEA. V lost 0 bases and J lost 0, with 9 bases in between. The CDR3 is made up of 15 amino acids. The CDR3 protein is CSVEDRALAKNIQYF. CDR3 nucleotides: TGCAGCGTTGAAGACAGGGCGCTAGCCAAAAACATTCAGTACTTC.

In DNA, the CDR3 is TGCAGCGTGACCGGTGGACAGAACTATGGCTACACCTTC. Its protein product is CSVTGGQNYGYTF. The chain joins TRBV29-1 to TRBJ1-2; possible D gene TRBD1, 6 bases. The CDR3 covers 13 residues. The V end lost 6 bases, the J end lost 2 bases, and 13 bases lay between the germline ends. Per the germline V gene, CDR1 is SQVTM and CDR2 is ANQGSEA.

The chain links TRBV5-6 to TRBJ1-5; D might be TRBD1 (5 bases). CDR3 size: 13 residues. Per germline, CDR1 SGHDT and CDR2 YYEEEE. V was shortened by 1 base and J by 7 bases, with 9 bases between the two germline ends. The CDR3 DNA reads as TGTGCCAGCAGCTTGTTGGAGGGGCAGCCCCAGCATTTT. Translating it yields CASSLLEGQPQHF. The full variable domain, with the rest looked up from reference TRBV5-6 and TRBJ1-5, is DAGVTQSPTHLIKTRGQQVTLRCSPKSGHDTVSWYQQALGQGPQFIFQYYEEEERQRGNFPDRFSGHQFPNYSSELNVNALLLGDSALYLCASSLLEGQPQHFGDGTRLSIL.

The V gene is TRBV10-2, the J gene TRBJ2-5; weak D call: TRBD2 (5 bases). V gave up 7 bases and J gave up 7 bases, with 13 bases separating them. Germline values: CDR1 WSHSY, CDR2 SAAADI. The CDR3 runs to 12 residues. CDR3 in amino acids: CASTEAGVTQYF. The CDR3, as DNA: TGCGCCAGCACGGAGGCGGGTGTGACCCAGTACTTC.

The chain combines TRBV11-2 with TRBJ2-1; 8 positions match TRBD2. CDR1 is SGHAT, CDR2 FQNNGV, per germline. With V trimmed by 5 bases and J by 8 bases, 8 bases remained unmatched. CDR3 length equals 14 residues. The CDR3 here is CASSPGGGGDEQFF. CDR3 DNA sequence: TGTGCCAGCAGCCCGGGAGGGGGTGGGGATGAGCAGTTCTTC. Filled out from reference TRBV11-2 and TRBJ2-1, the complete variable domain reads EAGVAQSPRYKIIEKRQSVAFWCNPISGHATLYWYQQILGQGPKLLIQFQNNGVVDDSQLPKDRFSAERLKGVDSTLKIQPAKLEDSAVYLCASSPGGGGDEQFFGPGTRLTVL.

This sequence joins TRBV10-3 and TRBJ2-3; D may be TRBD2 (7 bases). The V end was cut by 0 bases, the J end by 1 base, with 20 bases between. CDR1 and CDR2 (germline): ENHRY, SYGVKD. The CDR3 length is 19 residues. Here the CDR3 DNA reads TGTGCCATCAGTGAGTCGTTCGGGGGGCCGACGACTCGCACAGATACGCAGTATTTT. As protein: CAISESFGGPTTRTDTQYF.

The V gene is TRBV7-2, the J gene TRBJ2-1; TRBD2 agrees at 8 bases. This CDR3 spans 16 amino acids. V shed 8 bases, J shed 8 bases, and the junction held 17 bases outside the gene matches. In germline, CDR1 is SGHTA, CDR2 FQGNSA. The CDR3 protein is CASRSDVGAGGDEQFF. The CDR3 nucleotides read TGTGCCAGCCGCTCGGATGTCGGCGCGGGGGGCGATGAGCAGTTCTTC.

J is TRBJ1-2 and V is TRBV6-1, with a weak D call TRBD1 (6 bases). The CDR3 is 14 residues long. The germline V gene has CDR1 MNHNS and CDR2 SASEGT. The V end lost 7 bases, the J end lost 8 bases, and 20 bases lay between the germline ends. CDR3 coding DNA: TGTGCCAGCACCCCATGGGGGGGGGCGAGCGGCTACACCTTC. It codes for CASTPWGGASGYTF.

The rearrangement links TRBV18 to TRBJ1-6; tentative D call: TRBD1 (6 bases). V lost 6 bases, J lost 14 bases, and 14 bases lay in between. In germline, CDR1 is KGHSH, CDR2 LQKENI. The CDR3 has 12 amino acids. Here the CDR3 reads CASSQKGGTLHF. The CDR3 region has the DNA TGTGCCAGCTCTCAAAAAGGGGGGACCCTCCACTTT.

The chain uses TRBV5-6 and TRBJ2-7; D uncertain. This CDR3 contains 13 residues. Germline assignment: CDR1 SGHDT and CDR2 YYEEEE. Trimming left V 0 bases short and J 0 bases short, with 4 bases between. CDR3 nucleotide sequence: TGTGCCAGCAGCTTGGTAGACTCCTACGAGCAGTACTTC. Protein product: CASSLVDSYEQYF.

Only one count was recorded for this clone. The rearrangement joins TRBV7-3 to TRBJ2-5, with D unresolved. CDR3 length: 12 amino acids. Trimming left V 1 base short and J 5 bases short, with 5 bases between. Germline values: CDR1 SGHTA, CDR2 FQGTGA. The CDR3 sequence: CASSLKGETQYF. CDR3 DNA sequence: TGTGCCAGCAGCTTAAAAGGGGAGACCCAGTACTTC.